The 21 T cell receptor beta chains below come from one sample, sequenced in a study of T cells after yellow fever vaccination. TCRdb fed the 5' RACE reads into MiXCR, producing one record per CDR3 protein. The sample contains roughly 500,000 distinct CDR3 sequences, about 19% of which appear only once. This material consisted of PBMCs, taken 15 days after the yellow fever booster vaccination. These receptors originate from a man aged 30-40 years who received the YFV17D yellow fever vaccine.

V is TRBV28 and J is TRBJ2-5; the D is unclear. Trimming left V 3 bases short and J 0 bases short, with 8 bases between. Germline loops: CDR1 MDHEN, CDR2 SYDVKM. This CDR3 is 14 amino acids long. The CDR3 DNA reads as TGTGCCAGCAGTTTTTTATCAGACCAAGAGACCCAGTACTTC. Its protein product is CASSFLSDQETQYF.

This clonotype was counted a few times. V is TRBV20-1 and J is TRBJ2-7; no clear D. The CDR3 extends over 14 amino acids. The germline CDR1 and CDR2 sequences are DFQATT and SNEGSKA (reference sequence). V shed 0 bases and J shed 4 bases, with 13 bases lying between them. Here the CDR3 DNA reads TGCAGTGCTAGAGATTCCCTGACCCTTTACGAGCAGTACTTC. As protein: CSARDSLTLYEQYF.

This clonotype was observed a handful of times. CDR3 region: CAISGQGPTYEQYF. CDR3 nucleotide sequence: TGTGCCATCAGTGGACAGGGGCCGACCTACGAGCAGTACTTC. The rearrangement links TRBV10-3 to TRBJ2-7, with TRBD1 identical over 8 bases. J gave up 2 bases and V 4 bases, and 4 bases lay outside the gene matches. The CDR3 has 14 residues. The germline CDR1 and CDR2 sequences are ENHRY and SYGVKD.

In its sample, this clonotype was seen a few times. The chain is built from TRBV5-1 and TRBJ2-2; either TRBD1 or TRBD2 may fit D (5 bases each). Trimming stripped 3 bases from V and 1 base from J, with 13 bases between. CDR3 length equals 16 residues. CDR1 SGHRS and CDR2 YFSETQ come from the germline V gene. CDR3 in amino acids: CASSSSGTQNTGELFF. The CDR3 DNA is TGCGCCAGCAGCTCATCCGGGACGCAGAACACCGGGGAGCTGTTTTTT.

This clonotype was detected many times. This rearrangement joins TRBV7-2 to TRBJ2-1; no clear D gene. The V end lost 8 bases, the J end lost 0 bases, and 11 bases lay between the germline ends. CDR1 and CDR2 from the germline V gene are SGHTA and FQGNSA. The CDR3 consists of 14 residues. This CDR3 reads CASSFRSSYNEQFF. CDR3 nucleotides: TGTGCCAGCTCGTTCCGCAGCTCCTACAATGAGCAGTTCTTC.

About this clonotype: A clone one base away is much larger, so this may be a read error. V usage is TRBV20-1 and J usage is TRBJ2-7, with 7 bases aligning to TRBD1. The CDR3 is 12 residues long. Germline CDR1 and CDR2: DFQATT and SNEGSKA (reference sequence). As DNA, the CDR3 is TGCAGGGCTGAACAGGGGTCCTACGAGCAGTACTTC. Translation: CRAEQGSYEQYF.

The chain's CDR3 is CSARGGDVQPQHF. DNA of the CDR3: TGCAGTGCTAGAGGGGGGGATGTTCAGCCCCAGCATTTT. This chain connects TRBV20-1 to TRBJ1-5, with D perhaps TRBD1 (5 bases). The CDR3 sequence is 13 residues long. Germline V gene sequence: CDR1 DFQATT, CDR2 SNEGSKA (reference sequence). V was trimmed by 1 base and J by 6 bases, leaving 10 bases between them.

In this sample, this clonotype turned up once. The V gene is TRBV5-1, the J gene TRBJ1-2; perhaps TRBD1 as D (6 bases). Germline lookup yields CDR1 SGHRS and CDR2 YFSETQ. CDR3 size: 15 residues. The V end was cut by 0 bases, the J end by 8 bases, with 17 bases between. CDR3: CASSLDRAEIGGYTF. CDR3 DNA sequence: TGCGCCAGCAGCTTGGACAGGGCAGAGATAGGGGGCTACACCTTC.

The rearrangement uses TRBV12-3 or TRBV12-4 and TRBJ2-1, with no clear D. V gave up 7 bases and J gave up 9 bases, with 10 bases separating them. This CDR3 comprises 11 residues. The chain's CDR3 is CASKVGSEQFF. CDR3 coding DNA: TGTGCCAGCAAGGTCGGCTCTGAGCAGTTCTTC.

This clonotype was seen only a few times. V is TRBV4-3 and J is TRBJ2-6, with D perhaps matching TRBD2 (5 bases). The CDR3 has 16 residues. Germline lookup yields CDR1 LGHNA and CDR2 YSLEER. V was clipped by 0 bases and J by 4 bases, with 10 bases between them. The CDR3 sequence: CASSQEWGAGANVLTF. Written as DNA, the CDR3 is TGCGCCAGCAGCCAAGAATGGGGAGCGGGGGCCAACGTCCTGACTTTC.

The chain is built from TRBV5-5 and TRBJ2-4; D possibly corresponds to TRBD1 (5 bases). Deletions cut 4 bases from V and 0 bases from J, with 14 bases between. The CDR3 contains 16 residues. Looked up from germline, CDR1 is SGHKS and CDR2 is YYEKEE (reference sequence). In DNA, the CDR3 is TGTGCCAGCAGCCAGACCCGGACACTAGCCAAAAACATTCAGTACTTC. This codes for CASSQTRTLAKNIQYF.

There are a few counts of this clonotype. The V and J genes are TRBV12-3 or TRBV12-4 and TRBJ2-3; D not resolved. This CDR3 contains 15 residues. V gave up 7 bases and J gave up 0 bases, with 14 bases separating them. The CDR3 sequence is CASTFRPVSTDTQYF. The CDR3 DNA follows: TGTGCCAGCACCTTCAGACCCGTTAGCACAGATACGCAGTATTTT.

The chain carries TRBV12-3 or TRBV12-4 and TRBJ1-4; D is undetermined. The CDR3 consists of 15 residues. Trimming removed 8 bases at V and 0 bases at J, with 13 bases between. CDR3: CASRPGGSTNEKLFF. CDR3 nucleotide sequence: TGTGCCAGCCGTCCGGGCGGTTCAACTAATGAAAAACTGTTTTTT.

In this sample, this clonotype turned up a few times. The J gene is TRBJ2-7, the V gene TRBV27, with 7 bases aligning to TRBD2. The trim removed 3 bases at V and 5 bases at J, leaving 7 bases unmatched. Per the germline V gene, CDR1 is MNHEY and CDR2 is SMNVEV (reference sequence). The CDR3 is 14 residues long. This CDR3 is CASSFDEGGDEQYF. CDR3 nucleotide sequence: TGTGCCAGCAGTTTCGATGAGGGAGGGGACGAGCAGTACTTC.

The V gene is TRBV6-4, the J gene TRBJ2-7; TRBD2 aligns across 7 bases. The CDR3 length is 14 residues. Germline V gives CDR1 MRHNA, CDR2 SNTAGT. Trimming removed 0 bases from V and 5 bases from J; junction bases left unmatched: 4. The CDR3 DNA reads TGTGCCAGCAGTGACTCGAGGACTAGGGACGAGCAGTACTTC. Translation gives CASSDSRTRDEQYF.

This clonotype was picked up a small number of times. The chain recombines TRBV5-1 with TRBJ2-1, with 10 bases lining up with TRBD1. The CDR3 contains 16 residues. Germline V gene data show CDR1 as SGHRS and CDR2 as YFSETQ. V lost 3 bases and J lost 0; bases outside the gene matches: 3. Here the CDR3 DNA reads TGCGCCAGCAGCTCTGGGACAGGGGCCTCCTACAATGAGCAGTTCTTC. It is translated as CASSSGTGASYNEQFF.

The gene calls are TRBV5-1 and TRBJ2-3, with 8 bases fitting TRBD2. The CDR3 is made up of 16 amino acids. Losses at the gene ends were 3 bases for V and 1 base for J; bases not matched to a gene: 7. Germline CDR1 and CDR2: SGHRS and YFSETQ. The CDR3 DNA reads as TGCGCCAGCAGCTGGGGACCGGGAGGGGGCACAGATACGCAGTATTTT. Translating gives CASSWGPGGGTDTQYF.

The chain is built from TRBV14 and TRBJ2-6; D gene uncertain. This CDR3 spans 17 amino acids. The V gene lost 3 bases and the J gene lost 0 bases, with 12 bases spanning the gap. Germline V lookup: CDR1 SGHDN, CDR2 FVKESK. The CDR3 DNA follows: TGTGCCAGCAGCCATAAAGGAGCCCTCTCTGGGGCCAACGTCCTGACTTTC. Its protein product is CASSHKGALSGANVLTF.

V gene TRBV20-1 combines with J gene TRBJ2-2; the D is unclear. The CDR3 spans 14 residues. Germline V gene sequence: CDR1 DFQATT, CDR2 SNEGSKA (reference sequence). V lost 0 bases and J 4 bases, leaving 9 bases between the germline ends. The CDR3 DNA sequence: TGCAGTGCTAGAGATTGGCAGTCCACCGGGGAGCTGTTTTTT. It specifies CSARDWQSTGELFF.

In its sample, this clonotype was seen a few times. This chain uses TRBV27 with TRBJ2-7; D ambiguous. Trimming removed 5 bases at V and 5 bases at J, with 16 bases between. The CDR3 length is 14 residues. CDR1 is MNHEY and CDR2 is SMNVEV in the germline V gene (reference sequence). CDR3 sequence: CASSPLAGVHEQYF. In nucleotides, the CDR3 is TGTGCCAGCAGTCCGTTGGCAGGTGTCCACGAGCAGTACTTC.

The gene calls are TRBV6-2 or TRBV6-3 and TRBJ2-7; D may be TRBD2 (6 bases). The CDR3 is made up of 17 amino acids. Trimming pared 3 bases from V and 0 bases from J, leaving 18 bases between. Germline CDR1 and CDR2: MNHEY and SVGEGT. CDR3 coding DNA: TGTGCCAGCAGTTATTCCCCCCTTGGCGGGAACTCCTACGAGCAGTACTTC. Amino acids: CASSYSPLGGNSYEQYF.